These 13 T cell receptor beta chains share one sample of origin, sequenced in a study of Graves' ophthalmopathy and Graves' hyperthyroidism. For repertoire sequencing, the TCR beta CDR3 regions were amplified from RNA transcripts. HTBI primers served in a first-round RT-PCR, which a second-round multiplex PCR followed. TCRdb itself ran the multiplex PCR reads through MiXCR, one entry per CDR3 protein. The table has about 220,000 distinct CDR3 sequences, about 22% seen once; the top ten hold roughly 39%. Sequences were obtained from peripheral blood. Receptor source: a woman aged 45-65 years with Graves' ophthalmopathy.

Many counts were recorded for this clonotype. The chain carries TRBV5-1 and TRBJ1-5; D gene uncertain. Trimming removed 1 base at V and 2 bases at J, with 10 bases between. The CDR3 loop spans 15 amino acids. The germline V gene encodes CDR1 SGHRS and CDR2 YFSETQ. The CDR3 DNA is TGCGCCAGCAGCTTGATGGGGAGGGGCAATCAGCCCCAGCATTTT. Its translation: CASSLMGRGNQPQHF.

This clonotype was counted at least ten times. The CDR3 region is CASSPRQDTGELFF. In nucleotides, the CDR3 is TGTGCCAGCTCACCCCGACAGGATACCGGGGAGCTGTTTTTT. The J gene is TRBJ2-2, the V gene TRBV18, with D perhaps TRBD1 (6 bases). CDR1 and CDR2 (germline): KGHSH, LQKENI. V lost 3 bases to trimming and J lost 5 bases, with 10 bases between them. There are 14 residues in the CDR3.

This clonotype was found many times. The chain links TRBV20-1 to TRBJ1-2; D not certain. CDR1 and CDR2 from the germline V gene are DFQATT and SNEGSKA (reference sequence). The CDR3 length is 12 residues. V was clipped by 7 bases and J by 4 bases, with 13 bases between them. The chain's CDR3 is CSVGVRSYGYTF. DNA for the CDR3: TGCAGTGTTGGTGTAAGGAGCTATGGCTACACCTTC.

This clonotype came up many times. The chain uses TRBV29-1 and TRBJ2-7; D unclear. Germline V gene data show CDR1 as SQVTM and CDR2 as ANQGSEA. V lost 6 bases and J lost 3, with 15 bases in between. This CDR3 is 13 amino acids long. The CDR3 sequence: CSVETDNSYEQYF. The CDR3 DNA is TGCAGCGTGGAGACTGACAACAGCTACGAGCAGTACTTC.

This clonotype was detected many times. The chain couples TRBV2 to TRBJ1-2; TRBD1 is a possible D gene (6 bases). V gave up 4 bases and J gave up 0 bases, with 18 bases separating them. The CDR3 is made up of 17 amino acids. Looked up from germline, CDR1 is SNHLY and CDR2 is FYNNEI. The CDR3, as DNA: TGTGCCAGCAGTGGGGCAGGGGTTCTCGAAGCTAACTATGGCTACACCTTC. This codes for CASSGAGVLEANYGYTF.

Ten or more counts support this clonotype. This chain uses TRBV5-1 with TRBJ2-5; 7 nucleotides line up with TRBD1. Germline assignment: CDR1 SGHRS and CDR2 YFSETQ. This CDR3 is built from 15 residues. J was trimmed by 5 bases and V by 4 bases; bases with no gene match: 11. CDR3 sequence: CASSVDGTGVETQYF. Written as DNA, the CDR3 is TGCGCCAGCAGCGTCGACGGTACAGGGGTCGAGACCCAGTACTTC.

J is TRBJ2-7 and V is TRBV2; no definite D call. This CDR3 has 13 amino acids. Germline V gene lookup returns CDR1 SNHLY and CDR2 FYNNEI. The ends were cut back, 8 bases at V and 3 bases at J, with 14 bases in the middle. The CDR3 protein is CASGRTESYEQYF. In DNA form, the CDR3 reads TGTGCCAGCGGTAGGACGGAAAGCTACGAGCAGTACTTC. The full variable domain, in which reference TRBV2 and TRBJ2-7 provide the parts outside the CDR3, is EPEVTQTPSHQVTQMGQEVILRCVPISNHLYFYWYRQILGQKVEFLVSFYNNEISEKSEIFDDQFSVERPDGSNFTLKIRSTKLEDSAMYFCASGRTESYEQYFGPGTRLTVT.

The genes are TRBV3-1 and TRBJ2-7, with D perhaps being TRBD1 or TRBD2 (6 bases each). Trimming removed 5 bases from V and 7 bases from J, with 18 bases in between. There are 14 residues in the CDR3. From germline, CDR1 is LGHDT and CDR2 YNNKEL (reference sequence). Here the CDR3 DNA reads TGTGCCAGCAGCAGGAAGGGGGGTAAAGGTGAGCAGTACTTC. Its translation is CASSRKGGKGEQYF.

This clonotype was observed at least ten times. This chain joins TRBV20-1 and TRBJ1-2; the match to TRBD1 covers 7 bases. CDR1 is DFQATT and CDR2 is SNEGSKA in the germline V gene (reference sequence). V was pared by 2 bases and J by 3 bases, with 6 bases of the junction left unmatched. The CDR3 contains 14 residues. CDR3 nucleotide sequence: TGCAGTGCTAGAATACAGGGGACCGACTATGGCTACACCTTC. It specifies CSARIQGTDYGYTF.

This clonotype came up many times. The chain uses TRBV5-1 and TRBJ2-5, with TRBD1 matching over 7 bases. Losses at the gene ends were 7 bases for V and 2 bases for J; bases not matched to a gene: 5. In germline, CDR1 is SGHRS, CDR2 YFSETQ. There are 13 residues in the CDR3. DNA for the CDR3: TGCGCCAGCCGACAGGGCCAACAAGAGACCCAGTACTTC. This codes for CASRQGQQETQYF.

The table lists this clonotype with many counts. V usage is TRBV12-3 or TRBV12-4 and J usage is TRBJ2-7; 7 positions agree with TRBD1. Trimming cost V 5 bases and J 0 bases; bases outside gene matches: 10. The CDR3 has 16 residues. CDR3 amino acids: CASSRRLGQVSYEQYF. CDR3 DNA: TGTGCCAGCAGTCGAAGGCTCGGACAGGTCTCCTACGAGCAGTACTTC.

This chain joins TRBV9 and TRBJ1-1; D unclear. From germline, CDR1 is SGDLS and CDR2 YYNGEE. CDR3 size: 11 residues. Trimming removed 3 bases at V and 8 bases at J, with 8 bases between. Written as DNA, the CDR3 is TGTGCCAGCAGCGCTGGGAGGGAAGCTTTCTTT. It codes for CASSAGREAFF.

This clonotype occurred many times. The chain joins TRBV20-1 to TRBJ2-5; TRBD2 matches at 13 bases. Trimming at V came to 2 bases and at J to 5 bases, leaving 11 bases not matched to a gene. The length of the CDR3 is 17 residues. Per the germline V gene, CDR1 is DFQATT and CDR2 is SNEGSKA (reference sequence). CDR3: CSARWTSGSARGETQYF. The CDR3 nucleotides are TGCAGTGCTAGATGGACTAGCGGGAGTGCCCGGGGGGAGACCCAGTACTTC.